This T cell receptor (beta chain) is drawn from a study of blood T cell repertoires in COVID-19. The overall study: Sources were T cells, B-cell-depleted T cells, or PBMCs; the material itself was cDNA or gDNA.

All enrollees were roughly 18 to 100 years old and from fewer than 30 US areas. The CDR3 runs to 16 residues. V gave up 4 bases and J gave up 3 bases, with 15 bases separating them. Germline V lookup: CDR1 SGHVS, CDR2 FQNEAQ. Authors' methods: Amplifying reference gene primers gave estimates of nucleated cell counts. The method was immunoSEQ multiplex PCR; TCRdb's version includes in-frame clones alone and lacks a portion of them. D and trimming come from the DNA, and the V and J calls and clone size come from that table. The sample has about 250,000 clones, approximately 88% seen once. V gene TRBV7-8 combines with J gene TRBJ1-4, with D possibly TRBD1 on 5 matching bases. Sequencing was carried out using PBMCs or T cells enriched from blood (not recorded which). The receptor comes from a woman aged 25 to 39 with acute COVID-19. Here the CDR3 DNA reads TGTGCCAGCAGCTCTAGGGCGGGGCCGGCTAATGAAAAACTGTTTTTT. Translated: CASSSRAGPANEKLFF.